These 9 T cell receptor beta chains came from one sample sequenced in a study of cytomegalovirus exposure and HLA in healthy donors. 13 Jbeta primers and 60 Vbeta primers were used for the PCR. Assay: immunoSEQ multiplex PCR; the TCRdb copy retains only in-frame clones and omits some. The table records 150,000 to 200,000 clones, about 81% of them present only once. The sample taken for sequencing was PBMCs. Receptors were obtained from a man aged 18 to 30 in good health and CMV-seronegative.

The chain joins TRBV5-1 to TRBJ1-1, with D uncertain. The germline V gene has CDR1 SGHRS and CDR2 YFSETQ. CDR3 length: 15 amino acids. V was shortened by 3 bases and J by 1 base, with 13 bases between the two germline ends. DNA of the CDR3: TGCGCCAGCAGCTCCTCGGGATCCGGGAACACTGAAGCTTTCTTT. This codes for CASSSSGSGNTEAFF.

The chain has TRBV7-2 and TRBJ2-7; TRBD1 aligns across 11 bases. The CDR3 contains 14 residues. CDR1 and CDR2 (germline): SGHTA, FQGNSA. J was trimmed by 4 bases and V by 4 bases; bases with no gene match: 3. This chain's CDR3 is CASSSRDRGYEQYF. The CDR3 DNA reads TGTGCCAGCAGCTCCCGGGACAGGGGGTACGAGCAGTACTTC.

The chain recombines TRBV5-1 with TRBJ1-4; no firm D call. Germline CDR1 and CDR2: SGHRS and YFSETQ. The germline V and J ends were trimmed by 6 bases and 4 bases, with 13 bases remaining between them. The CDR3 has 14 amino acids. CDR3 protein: CASTTGNGNEKLFF. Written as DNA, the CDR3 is TGCGCCAGCACTACCGGTAATGGTAATGAAAAACTGTTTTTT.

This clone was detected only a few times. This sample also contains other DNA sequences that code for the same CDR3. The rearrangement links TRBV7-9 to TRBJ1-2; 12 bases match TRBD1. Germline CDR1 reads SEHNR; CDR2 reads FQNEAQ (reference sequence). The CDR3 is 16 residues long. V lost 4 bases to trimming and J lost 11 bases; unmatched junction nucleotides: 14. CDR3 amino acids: CASSSPIPGQGARYTF. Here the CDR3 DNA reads TGTGCCAGCAGCTCCCCAATTCCGGGACAGGGGGCGCGGTACACCTTC.

The CDR3 spells CSGETGGGIQETQYF. The CDR3 nucleotides read TGCAGCGGCGAAACTGGCGGGGGGATACAAGAGACCCAGTACTTC. The J gene is TRBJ2-5, the V gene TRBV29-1; 8 bases map to TRBD2. The CDR3 contains 15 residues. J was trimmed by 2 bases and V by 7 bases; bases with no gene match: 12. CDR1 SQVTM and CDR2 ANQGSEA come from the germline V gene.

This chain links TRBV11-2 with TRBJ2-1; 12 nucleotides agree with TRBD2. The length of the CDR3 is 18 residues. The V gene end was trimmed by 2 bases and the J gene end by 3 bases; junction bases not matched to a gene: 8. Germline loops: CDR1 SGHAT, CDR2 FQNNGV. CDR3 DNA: TGTGCCAGCAGCTTAAGTTCGACTAGCGGGAGATTCTACAATGAGCAGTTCTTC. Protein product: CASSLSSTSGRFYNEQFF.

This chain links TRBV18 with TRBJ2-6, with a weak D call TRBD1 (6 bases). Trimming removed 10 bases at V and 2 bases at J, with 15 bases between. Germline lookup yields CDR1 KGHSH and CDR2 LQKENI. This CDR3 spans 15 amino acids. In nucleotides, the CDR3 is TGTGCCACCCCAACCACAGGGACTGGGGCCAACGTCCTGACTTTC. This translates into CATPTTGTGANVLTF.

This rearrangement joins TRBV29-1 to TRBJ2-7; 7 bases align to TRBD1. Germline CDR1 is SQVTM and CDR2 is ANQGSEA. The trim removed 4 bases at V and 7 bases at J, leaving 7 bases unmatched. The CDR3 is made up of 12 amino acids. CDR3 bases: TGCAGCGTTGGGTACAGGGGCGGGGAGCAGTACTTC. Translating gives CSVGYRGGEQYF.

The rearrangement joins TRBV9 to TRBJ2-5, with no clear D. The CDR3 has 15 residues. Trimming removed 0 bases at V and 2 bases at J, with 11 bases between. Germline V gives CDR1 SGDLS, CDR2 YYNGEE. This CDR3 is CASSVGVAFQETQYF. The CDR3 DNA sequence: TGTGCCAGCAGCGTAGGGGTAGCCTTTCAAGAGACCCAGTACTTC.